This paragraph covers one TCR beta chain sequence. Both 60 Vbeta primers and 13 Jbeta primers went into the PCR. The assay was immunoSEQ multiplex PCR, and TCRdb's table has in-frame clones only and misses some. Its table records around 140,000 clones. CDR3 length: 13 amino acids. V was pared by 8 bases and J by 2 bases, with 2 bases of the junction left unmatched. Germline CDR1 is MNHEY and CDR2 is SMNVEV (reference sequence). The data originate from a study of cytomegalovirus exposure and HLA in healthy donors. The TCR sequence derives from a male donor in good health and CMV-seronegative. V and J are TRBV27 and TRBJ2-4, with 8 bases that match TRBD1. Sequenced material: PBMCs. The CDR3 sequence: CASGQGTKNIQYF. The CDR3 nucleotides read TGTGCCAGCGGACAGGGAACCAAAAACATTCAGTACTTC.